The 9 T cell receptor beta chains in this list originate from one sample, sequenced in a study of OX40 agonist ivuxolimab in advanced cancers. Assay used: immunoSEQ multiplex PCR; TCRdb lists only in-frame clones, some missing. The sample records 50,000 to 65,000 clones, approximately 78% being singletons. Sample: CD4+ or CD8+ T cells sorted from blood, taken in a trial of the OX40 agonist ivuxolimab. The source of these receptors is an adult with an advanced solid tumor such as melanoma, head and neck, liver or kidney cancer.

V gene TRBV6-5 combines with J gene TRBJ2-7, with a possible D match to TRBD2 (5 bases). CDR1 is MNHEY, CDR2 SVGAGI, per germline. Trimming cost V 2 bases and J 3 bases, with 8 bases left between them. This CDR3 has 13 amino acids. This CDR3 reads CASSYEEDYEQYF. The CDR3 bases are TGTGCCAGCAGTTACGAGGAGGACTACGAGCAGTACTTC.

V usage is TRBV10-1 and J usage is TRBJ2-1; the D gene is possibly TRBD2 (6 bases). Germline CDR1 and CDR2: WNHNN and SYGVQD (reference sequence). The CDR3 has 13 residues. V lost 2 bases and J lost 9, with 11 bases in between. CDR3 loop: CASSEAGRGEQFF. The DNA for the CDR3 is TGCGCCAGCAGTGAGGCGGGACGGGGTGAGCAGTTCTTC.

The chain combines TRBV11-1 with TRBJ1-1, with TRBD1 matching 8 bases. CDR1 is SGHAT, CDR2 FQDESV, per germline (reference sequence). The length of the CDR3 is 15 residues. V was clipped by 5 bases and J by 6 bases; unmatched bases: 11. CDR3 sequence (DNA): TGTGCCAGCAGCCAACCGGACAGGGAGACAGCTGAAGCTTTCTTT. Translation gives CASSQPDRETAEAFF.

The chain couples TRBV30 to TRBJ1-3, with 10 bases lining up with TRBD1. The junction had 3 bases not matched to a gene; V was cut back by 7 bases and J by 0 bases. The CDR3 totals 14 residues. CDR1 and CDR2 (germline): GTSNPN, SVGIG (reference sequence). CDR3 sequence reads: CASRDRGSGNTIYF. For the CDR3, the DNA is TGTGCCTCTCGGGACAGGGGCTCTGGAAACACCATATATTTT.

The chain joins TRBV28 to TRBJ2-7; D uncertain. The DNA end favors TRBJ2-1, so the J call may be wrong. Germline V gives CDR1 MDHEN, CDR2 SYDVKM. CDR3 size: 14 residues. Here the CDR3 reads CATGTPSSYNEQFF. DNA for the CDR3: TGTGCCACAGGAACACCAAGCTCCTACAATGAGCAGTTCTTC.

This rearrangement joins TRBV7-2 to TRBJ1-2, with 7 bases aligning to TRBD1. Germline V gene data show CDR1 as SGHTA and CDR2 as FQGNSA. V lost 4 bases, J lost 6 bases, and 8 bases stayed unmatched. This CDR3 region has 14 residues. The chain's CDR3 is CASSSNQGGNGYTF. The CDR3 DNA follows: TGTGCCAGCAGCTCCAACCAGGGGGGGAATGGCTACACCTTC.

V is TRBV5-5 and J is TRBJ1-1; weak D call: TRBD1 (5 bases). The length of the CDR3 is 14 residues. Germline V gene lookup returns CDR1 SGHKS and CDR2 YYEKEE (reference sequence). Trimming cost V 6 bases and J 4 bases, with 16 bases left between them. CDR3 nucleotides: TGTGCCAGCAATATAAGGGGCGCGAGCACTGAAGCTTTCTTT. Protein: CASNIRGASTEAFF.

The CDR3 DNA sequence: TGTGCCAGCAGCCCGGACGGGACAGGGGATTCACCCCTCCACTTT. Translated: CASSPDGTGDSPLHF. The gene calls are TRBV5-5 and TRBJ1-6; TRBD1 matches at 10 bases. CDR3 size: 15 residues. The V gene's germline CDR1 is SGHKS and CDR2 YYEKEE (reference sequence). The trim removed 4 bases at V and 8 bases at J, leaving 6 bases unmatched.

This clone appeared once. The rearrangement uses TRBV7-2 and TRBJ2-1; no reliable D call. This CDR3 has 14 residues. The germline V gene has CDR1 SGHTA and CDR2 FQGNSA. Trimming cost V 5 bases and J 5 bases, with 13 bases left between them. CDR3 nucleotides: TGTGCCAGCAGCCCCCAGTGGCACGACAATGAGCAGTTCTTC. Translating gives CASSPQWHDNEQFF.